This TCR beta chain was found in a study of cytomegalovirus exposure and HLA in healthy donors. General study results and limits: As a later analysis showed, a missense DCLRE1C variant was linked to trimming of TCR beta V- and J-genes. The study assumed roughly uniform donor sequencing depth for presence/absence analyses. Immune exposure information comprised only CMV serostatus.

Primers included in the PCR were 60 Vbeta and 13 Jbeta primers. Under the authors' procedure: Counted up in a later analysis, unique TCR beta chains came to about 80 million, with around 10 million shared. TCRdb's table, derived via immunoSEQ multiplex PCR, lists solely in-frame clones and lacks some. V, J and clone size reflect that table, while D and trimming were determined from the DNA. This repertoire shows about 160,000 clones, 79% found once; its top ten account for under 2.5%. The CDR3 loop spans 12 amino acids. Germline V gene sequence: CDR1 LGHNA, CDR2 YNFKEQ. Deletions cut 5 bases from V and 7 bases from J, with 9 bases between. On this clone: The antigen is not known.

V and J are TRBV4-2 and TRBJ2-1; tentatively, D is TRBD2 (6 bases). Sequenced material: PBMCs. This sequence originates from a middle-aged man in good health and CMV-seronegative. The DNA for the CDR3 is TGTGCCAGCAGCGATAGCGGTAATGAGCAGTTCTTC. Encoded protein: CASSDSGNEQFF.